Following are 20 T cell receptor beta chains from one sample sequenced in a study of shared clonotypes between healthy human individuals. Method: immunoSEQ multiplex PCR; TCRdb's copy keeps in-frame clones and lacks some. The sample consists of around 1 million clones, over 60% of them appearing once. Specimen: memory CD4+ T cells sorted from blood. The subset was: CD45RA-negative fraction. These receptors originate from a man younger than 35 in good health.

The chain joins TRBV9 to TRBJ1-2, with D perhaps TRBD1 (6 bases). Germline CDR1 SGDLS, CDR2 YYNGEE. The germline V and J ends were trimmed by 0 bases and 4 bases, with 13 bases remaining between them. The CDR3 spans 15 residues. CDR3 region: CASSVVTGMSYGYTF. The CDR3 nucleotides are TGTGCCAGCAGCGTAGTTACAGGGATGAGCTATGGCTACACCTTC.

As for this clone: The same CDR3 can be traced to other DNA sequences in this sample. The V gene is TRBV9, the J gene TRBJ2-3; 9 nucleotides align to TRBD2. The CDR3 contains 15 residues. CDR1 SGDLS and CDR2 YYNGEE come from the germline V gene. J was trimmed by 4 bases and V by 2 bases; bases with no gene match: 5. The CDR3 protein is CASSVGGRAADTQYF. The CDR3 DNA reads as TGTGCCAGCAGCGTTGGCGGGAGGGCAGCAGATACGCAGTATTTT.

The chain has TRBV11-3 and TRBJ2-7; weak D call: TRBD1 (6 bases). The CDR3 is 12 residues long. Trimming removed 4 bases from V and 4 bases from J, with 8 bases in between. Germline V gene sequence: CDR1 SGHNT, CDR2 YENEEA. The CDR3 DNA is TGTGCCAGCAGCTCGGACAGTTACGAGCAGTACTTC. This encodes CASSSDSYEQYF. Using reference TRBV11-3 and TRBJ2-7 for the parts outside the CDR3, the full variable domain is EAGVVQSPRYKIIEKKQPVAFWCNPISGHNTLYWYLQNLGQGPELLIRYENEEAVDDSQLPKDRFSAERLKGVDSTLKIQPAELGDSAVYLCASSSDSYEQYFGPGTRLTVT.

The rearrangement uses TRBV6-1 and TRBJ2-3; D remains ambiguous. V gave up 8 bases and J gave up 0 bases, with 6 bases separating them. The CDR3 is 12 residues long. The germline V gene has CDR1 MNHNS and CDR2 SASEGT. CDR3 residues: CASAASTDTQYF. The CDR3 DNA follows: TGTGCCAGCGCTGCTAGCACAGATACGCAGTATTTT.

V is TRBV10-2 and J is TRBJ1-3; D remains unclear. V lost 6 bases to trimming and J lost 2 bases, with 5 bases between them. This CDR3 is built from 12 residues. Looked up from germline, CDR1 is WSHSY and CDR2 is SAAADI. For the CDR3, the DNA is TGCGCCAGCAGAGACCCTGGAAACACCATATATTTT. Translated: CASRDPGNTIYF.

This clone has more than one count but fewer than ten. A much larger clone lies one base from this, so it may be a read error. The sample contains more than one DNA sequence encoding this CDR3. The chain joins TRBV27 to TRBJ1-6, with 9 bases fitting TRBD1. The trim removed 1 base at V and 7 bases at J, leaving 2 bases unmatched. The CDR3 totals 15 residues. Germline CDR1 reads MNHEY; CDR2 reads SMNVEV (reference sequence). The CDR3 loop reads CASSLLGQGNSPLHF. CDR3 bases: TGTGCCAGCAGTTTATTGGGACAGGGCAATTCACCCCTCCACTTT.

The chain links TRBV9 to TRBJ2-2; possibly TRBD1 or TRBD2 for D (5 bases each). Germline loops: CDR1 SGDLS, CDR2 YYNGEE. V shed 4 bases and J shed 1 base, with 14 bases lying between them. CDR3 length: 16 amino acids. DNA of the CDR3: TGTGCCAGCAGCTCAAGAGGGGCCCTGAACACCGGGGAGCTGTTTTTT. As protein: CASSSRGALNTGELFF.

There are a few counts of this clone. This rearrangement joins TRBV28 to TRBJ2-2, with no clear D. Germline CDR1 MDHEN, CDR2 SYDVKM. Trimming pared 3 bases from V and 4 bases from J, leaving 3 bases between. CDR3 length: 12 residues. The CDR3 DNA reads TGTGCCAGCAGTTTTGGCACCGGGGAGCTGTTTTTT. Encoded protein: CASSFGTGELFF.

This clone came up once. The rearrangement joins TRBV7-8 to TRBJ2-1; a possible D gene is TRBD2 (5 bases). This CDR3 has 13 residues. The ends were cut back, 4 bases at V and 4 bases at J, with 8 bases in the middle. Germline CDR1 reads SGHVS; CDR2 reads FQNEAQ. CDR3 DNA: TGTGCCAGCAGCTCTGGACTTTACAATGAGCAGTTCTTC. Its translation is CASSSGLYNEQFF. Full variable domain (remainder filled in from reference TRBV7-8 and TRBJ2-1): GAGVSQSPRYKVAKRGQDVALRCDPISGHVSLFWYQQALGQGPEFLTYFQNEAQLDKSGLPSDRFFAERPEGSVSTLKIQRTQQEDSAVYLCASSSGLYNEQFFGPGTRLTVL.

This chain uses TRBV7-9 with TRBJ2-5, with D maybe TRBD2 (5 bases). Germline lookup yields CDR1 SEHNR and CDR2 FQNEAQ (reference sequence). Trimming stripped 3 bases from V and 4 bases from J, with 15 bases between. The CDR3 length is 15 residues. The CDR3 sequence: CASSLRIGGGETQYF. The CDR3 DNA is TGTGCCAGCAGCTTGAGAATAGGAGGAGGAGAGACCCAGTACTTC. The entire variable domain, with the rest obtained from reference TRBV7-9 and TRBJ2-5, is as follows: DTGVSQNPRHKITKRGQNVTFRCDPISEHNRLYWYRQTLGQGPEFLTYFQNEAQLEKSRLLSDRFSAERPKGSFSTLEIQRTEQGDSAMYLCASSLRIGGGETQYFGPGTRLLVL.

This CDR3 is CATAPGQANTEAFF. Written as DNA, the CDR3 is TGTGCCACCGCCCCGGGACAGGCTAACACTGAAGCTTTCTTT. This chain joins TRBV14 and TRBJ1-1, with 8 bases lining up with TRBD1. The V gene's germline CDR1 is SGHDN and CDR2 FVKESK. This CDR3 is 14 amino acids long. Trimming cost V 10 bases and J 2 bases; bases outside gene matches: 9.

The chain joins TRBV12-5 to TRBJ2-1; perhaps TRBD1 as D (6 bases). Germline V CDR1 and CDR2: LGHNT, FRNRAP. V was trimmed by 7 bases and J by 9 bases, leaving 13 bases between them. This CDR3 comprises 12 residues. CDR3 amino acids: CASVQDRGEQFF. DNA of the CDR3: TGTGCTAGTGTCCAGGACAGAGGTGAGCAGTTCTTC.

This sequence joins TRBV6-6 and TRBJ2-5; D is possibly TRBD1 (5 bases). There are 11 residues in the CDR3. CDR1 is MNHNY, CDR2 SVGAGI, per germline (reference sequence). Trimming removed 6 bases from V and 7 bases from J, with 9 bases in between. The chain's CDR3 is CASSLQGTQYF. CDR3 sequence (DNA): TGTGCCAGCAGCCTCCAGGGGACCCAGTACTTC.

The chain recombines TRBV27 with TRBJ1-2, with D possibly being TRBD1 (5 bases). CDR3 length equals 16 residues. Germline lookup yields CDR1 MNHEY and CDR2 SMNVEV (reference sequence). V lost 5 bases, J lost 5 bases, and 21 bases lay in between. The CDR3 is CASSQYGTQIYYGYTF. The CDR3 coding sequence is TGTGCCAGCAGTCAATACGGGACCCAAATATATTATGGCTACACCTTC.

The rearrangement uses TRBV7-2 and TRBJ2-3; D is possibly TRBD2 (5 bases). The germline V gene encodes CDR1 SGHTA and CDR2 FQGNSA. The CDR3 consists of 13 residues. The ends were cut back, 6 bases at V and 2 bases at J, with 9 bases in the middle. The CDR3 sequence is CASRRRFTDTQYF. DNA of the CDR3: TGTGCCAGCAGAAGGAGGTTCACAGATACGCAGTATTTT.

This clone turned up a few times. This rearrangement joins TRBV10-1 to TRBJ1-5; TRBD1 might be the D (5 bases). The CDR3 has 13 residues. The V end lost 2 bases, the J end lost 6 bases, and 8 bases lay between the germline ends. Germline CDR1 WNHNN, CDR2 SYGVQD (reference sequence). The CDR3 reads CASSEAGAQPQHF. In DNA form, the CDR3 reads TGCGCCAGCAGTGAGGCCGGGGCTCAGCCCCAGCATTTT.

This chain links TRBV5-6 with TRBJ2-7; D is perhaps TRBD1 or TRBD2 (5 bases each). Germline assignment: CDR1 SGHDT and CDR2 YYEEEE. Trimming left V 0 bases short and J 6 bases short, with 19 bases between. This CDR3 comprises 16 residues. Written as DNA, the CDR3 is TGTGCCAGCAGCTTGGGTTTTAGGGGACCTAGTGGCGAGCAGTACTTC. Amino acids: CASSLGFRGPSGEQYF.

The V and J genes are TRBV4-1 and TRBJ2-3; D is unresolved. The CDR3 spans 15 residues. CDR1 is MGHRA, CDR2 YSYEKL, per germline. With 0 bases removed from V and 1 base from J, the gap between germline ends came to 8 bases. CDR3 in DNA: TGCGCCAGCAGCCAAGAGATACGGGGCACAGATACGCAGTATTTT. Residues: CASSQEIRGTDTQYF.

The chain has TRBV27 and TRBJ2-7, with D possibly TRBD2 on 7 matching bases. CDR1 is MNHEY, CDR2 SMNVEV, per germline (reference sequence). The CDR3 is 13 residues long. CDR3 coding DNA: TGTTTAGATGGGGGGGGCGCGTCCTACGAGCAGTACTTC. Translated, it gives CLDGGGASYEQYF.

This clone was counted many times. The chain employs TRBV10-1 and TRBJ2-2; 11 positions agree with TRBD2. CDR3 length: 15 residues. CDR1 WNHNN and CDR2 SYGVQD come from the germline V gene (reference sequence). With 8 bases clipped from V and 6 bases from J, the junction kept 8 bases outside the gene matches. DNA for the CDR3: TGCGCCAGCCGTTTACTAGCGGGGGTATCCGGGGAGCTGTTTTTT. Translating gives CASRLLAGVSGELFF.